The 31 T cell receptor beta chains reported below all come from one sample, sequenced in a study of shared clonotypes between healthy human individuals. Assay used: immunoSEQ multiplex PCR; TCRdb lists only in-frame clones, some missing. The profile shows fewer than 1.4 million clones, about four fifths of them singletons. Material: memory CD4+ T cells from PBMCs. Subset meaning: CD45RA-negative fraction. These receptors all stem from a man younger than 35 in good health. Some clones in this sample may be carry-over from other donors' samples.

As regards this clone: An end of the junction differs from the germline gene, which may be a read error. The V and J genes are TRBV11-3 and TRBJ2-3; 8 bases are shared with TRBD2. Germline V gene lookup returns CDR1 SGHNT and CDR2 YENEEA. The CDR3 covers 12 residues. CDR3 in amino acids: CASSLCTGGPDF. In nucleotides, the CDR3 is TGTGCCAGCAGCTTATGCACGGGAGGGCCGGATTTT.

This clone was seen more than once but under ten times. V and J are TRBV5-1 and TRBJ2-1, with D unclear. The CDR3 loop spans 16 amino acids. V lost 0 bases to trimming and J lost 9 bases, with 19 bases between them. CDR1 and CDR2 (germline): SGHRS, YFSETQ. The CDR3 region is CASSLVGPPSFAEQFF. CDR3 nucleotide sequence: TGCGCCAGCAGCTTGGTTGGACCTCCATCATTCGCTGAGCAGTTCTTC.

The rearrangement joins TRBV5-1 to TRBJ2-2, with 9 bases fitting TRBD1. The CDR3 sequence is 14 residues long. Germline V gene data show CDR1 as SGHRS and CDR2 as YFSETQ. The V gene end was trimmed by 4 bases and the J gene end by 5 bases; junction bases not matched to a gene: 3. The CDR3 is CASSDGTGTGELFF. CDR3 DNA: TGCGCCAGCAGCGACGGGACAGGGACCGGGGAGCTGTTTTTT.

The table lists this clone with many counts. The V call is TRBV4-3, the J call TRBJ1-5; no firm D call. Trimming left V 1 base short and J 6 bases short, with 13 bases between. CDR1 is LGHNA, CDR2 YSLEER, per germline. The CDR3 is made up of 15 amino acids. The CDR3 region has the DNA TGCGCCAGCAGCCAAGTACTGCAGGCGGGTCAGCCCCAGCATTTT. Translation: CASSQVLQAGQPQHF.

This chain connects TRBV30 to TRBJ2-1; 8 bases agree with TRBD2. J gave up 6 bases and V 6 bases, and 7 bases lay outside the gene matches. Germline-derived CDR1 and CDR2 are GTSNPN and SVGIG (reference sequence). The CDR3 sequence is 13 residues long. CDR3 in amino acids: CACSSGYINEQFF. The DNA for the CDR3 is TGTGCCTGTTCTAGCGGGTATATCAATGAGCAGTTCTTC.

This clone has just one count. Written as DNA, the CDR3 is TGTGCCAGCAGTGTCCAGGGTCCGAACACTGAAGCTTTCTTT. It codes for CASSVQGPNTEAFF. The rearrangement uses TRBV6-1 and TRBJ1-1, with a tentative D call TRBD1 (5 bases). This CDR3 is built from 14 residues. Trimming took off 4 bases at V and 1 base at J, with 10 bases between the two ends. Germline-derived CDR1 and CDR2 are MNHNS and SASEGT.

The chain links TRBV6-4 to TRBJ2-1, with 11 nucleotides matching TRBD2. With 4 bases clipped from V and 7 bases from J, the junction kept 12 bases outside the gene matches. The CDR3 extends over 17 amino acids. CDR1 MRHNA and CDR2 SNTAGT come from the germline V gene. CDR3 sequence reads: CASSVTSSGRASNEQFF. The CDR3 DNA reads TGTGCCAGCAGTGTTACCAGTAGCGGGAGGGCCTCGAATGAGCAGTTCTTC.

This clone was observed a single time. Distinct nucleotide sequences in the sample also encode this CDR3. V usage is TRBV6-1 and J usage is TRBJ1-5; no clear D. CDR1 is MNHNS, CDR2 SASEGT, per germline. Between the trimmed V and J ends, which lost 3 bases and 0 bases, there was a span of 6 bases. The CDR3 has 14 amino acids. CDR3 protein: CASSDRYSNQPQHF. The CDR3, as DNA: TGTGCCAGCAGTGACCGGTATAGCAATCAGCCCCAGCATTTT.

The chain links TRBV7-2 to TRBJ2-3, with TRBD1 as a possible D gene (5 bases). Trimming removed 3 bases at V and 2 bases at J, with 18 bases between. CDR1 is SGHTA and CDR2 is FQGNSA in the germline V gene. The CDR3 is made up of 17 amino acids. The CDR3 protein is CASSFRATGHITDTQYF. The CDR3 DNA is TGTGCCAGCAGCTTCCGCGCTACCGGACACATCACAGATACGCAGTATTTT.

Written as DNA, the CDR3 is TGTGCCAGCGGGAAAGCGGGGGGGAAAAACATTCAGTACTTC. Protein sequence: CASGKAGGKNIQYF. This sequence joins TRBV6-5 and TRBJ2-4; TRBD2 agrees at 10 bases. The CDR3 consists of 14 residues. Germline CDR1 reads MNHEY; CDR2 reads SVGAGI. After removal of 8 bases from V and 4 bases from J, the junction contained 5 bases not matched to a gene.

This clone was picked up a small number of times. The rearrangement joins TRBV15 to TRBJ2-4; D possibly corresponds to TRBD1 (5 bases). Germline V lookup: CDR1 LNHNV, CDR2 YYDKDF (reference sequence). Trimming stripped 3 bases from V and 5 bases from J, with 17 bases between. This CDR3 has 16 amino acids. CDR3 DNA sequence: TGTGCCACCAGCAGCGACAGACTCTTACCTGAAAACATTCAGTACTTC. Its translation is CATSSDRLLPENIQYF. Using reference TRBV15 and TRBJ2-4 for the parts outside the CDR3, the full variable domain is DAMVIQNPRYQVTQFGKPVTLSCSQTLNHNVMYWYQQKSSQAPKLLFHYYDKDFNNEADTPDNFQSRRPNTSFCFLDIRSPGLGDTAMYLCATSSDRLLPENIQYFGAGTRLSVL.

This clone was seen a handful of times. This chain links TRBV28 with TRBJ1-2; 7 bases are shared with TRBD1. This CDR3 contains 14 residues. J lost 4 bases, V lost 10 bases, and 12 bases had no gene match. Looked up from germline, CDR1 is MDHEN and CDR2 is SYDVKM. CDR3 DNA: TGTGCCACCCGGTTGTGGGGACAGCCCTATGGCTACACCTTC. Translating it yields CATRLWGQPYGYTF.

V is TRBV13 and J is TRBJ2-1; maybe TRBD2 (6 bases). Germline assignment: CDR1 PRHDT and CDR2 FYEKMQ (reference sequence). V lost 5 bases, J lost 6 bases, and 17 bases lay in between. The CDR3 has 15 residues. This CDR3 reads CASSVRPGRGNEQFF. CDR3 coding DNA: TGTGCCAGCAGCGTGCGCCCGGGGCGGGGCAATGAGCAGTTCTTC.

Here the CDR3 reads CASSQRGNEQFF. CDR3 coding DNA: TGCGCCAGCAGCCAACGGGGGAACGAGCAGTTCTTC. This chain links TRBV4-1 with TRBJ2-1, with D possibly being TRBD2 (6 bases). Germline loops: CDR1 MGHRA, CDR2 YSYEKL. V lost 2 bases to trimming and J lost 10 bases, with 9 bases between them. The CDR3 runs to 12 residues.

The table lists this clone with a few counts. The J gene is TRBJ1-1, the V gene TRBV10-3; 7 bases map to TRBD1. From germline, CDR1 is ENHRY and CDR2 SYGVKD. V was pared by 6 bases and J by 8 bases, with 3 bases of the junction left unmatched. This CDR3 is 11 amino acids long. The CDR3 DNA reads TGTGCCATCAGGAAACAGGGGGAAGCTTTCTTT. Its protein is CAIRKQGEAFF.

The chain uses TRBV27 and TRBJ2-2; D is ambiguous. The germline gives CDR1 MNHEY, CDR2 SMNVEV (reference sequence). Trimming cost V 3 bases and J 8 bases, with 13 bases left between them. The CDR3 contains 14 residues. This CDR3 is CASSLDPRYGELFF. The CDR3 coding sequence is TGTGCCAGCAGTTTGGACCCCAGGTATGGGGAGCTGTTTTTT.

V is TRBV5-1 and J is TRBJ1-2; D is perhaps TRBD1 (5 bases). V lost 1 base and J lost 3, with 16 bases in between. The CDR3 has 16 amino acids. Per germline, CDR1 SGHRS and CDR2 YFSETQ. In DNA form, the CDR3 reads TGCGCCAGCAGCTTGAGGACCGGCAGGGAGGACTATGGCTACACCTTC. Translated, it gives CASSLRTGREDYGYTF. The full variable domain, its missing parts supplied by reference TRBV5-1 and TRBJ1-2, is KAGVTQTPRYLIKTRGQQVTLSCSPISGHRSVSWYQQTPGQGLQFLFEYFSETQRNKGNFPGRFSGRQFSNSRSEMNVSTLELGDSALYLCASSLRTGREDYGYTFGSGTRLTVV.

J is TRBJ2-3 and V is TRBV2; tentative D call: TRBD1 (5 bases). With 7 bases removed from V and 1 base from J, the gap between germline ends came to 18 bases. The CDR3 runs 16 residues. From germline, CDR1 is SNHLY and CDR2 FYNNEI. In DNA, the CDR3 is TGTGCCAGCACAGTGTTTGGGGCCCCTGGCACAGATACGCAGTATTTT. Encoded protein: CASTVFGAPGTDTQYF.

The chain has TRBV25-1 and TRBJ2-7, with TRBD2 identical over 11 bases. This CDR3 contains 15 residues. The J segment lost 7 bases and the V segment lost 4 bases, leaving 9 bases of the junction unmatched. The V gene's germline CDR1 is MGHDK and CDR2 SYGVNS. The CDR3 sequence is CASSGHSGRAREQYF. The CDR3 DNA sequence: TGTGCCAGCAGTGGGCATAGCGGGAGGGCCCGGGAGCAGTACTTC.

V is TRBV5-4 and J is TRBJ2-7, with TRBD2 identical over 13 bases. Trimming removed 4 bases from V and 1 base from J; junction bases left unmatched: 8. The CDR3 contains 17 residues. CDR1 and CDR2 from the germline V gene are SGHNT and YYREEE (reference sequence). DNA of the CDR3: TGTGCCAGCAGCCCCACGACGGGACTAGCGGGATCCTACGAGCAGTACTTC. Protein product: CASSPTTGLAGSYEQYF.

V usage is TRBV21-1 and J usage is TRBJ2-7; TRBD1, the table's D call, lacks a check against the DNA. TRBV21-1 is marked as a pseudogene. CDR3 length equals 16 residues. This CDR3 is CASSQGGPLRSYEQYF. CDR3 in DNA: TGTGCCAGCAGCCAAGGGGGGCCCCTGAGGTCCTACGAGCAGTACTTC.

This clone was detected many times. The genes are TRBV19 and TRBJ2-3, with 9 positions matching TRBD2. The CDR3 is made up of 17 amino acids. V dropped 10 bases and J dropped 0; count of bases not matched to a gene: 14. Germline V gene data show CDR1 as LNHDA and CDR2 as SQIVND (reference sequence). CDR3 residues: CATKGPGLAGSTDTQYF. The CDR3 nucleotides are TGTGCCACCAAAGGCCCGGGTCTAGCGGGAAGCACAGATACGCAGTATTTT.

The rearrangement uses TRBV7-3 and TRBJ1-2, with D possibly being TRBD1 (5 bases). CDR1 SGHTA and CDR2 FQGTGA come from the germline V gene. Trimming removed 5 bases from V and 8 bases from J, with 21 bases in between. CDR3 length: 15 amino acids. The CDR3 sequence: CASSPAGAGAGGYTF. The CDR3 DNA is TGTGCCAGCAGCCCGGCTGGGGCAGGCGCCGGGGGCTACACCTTC.

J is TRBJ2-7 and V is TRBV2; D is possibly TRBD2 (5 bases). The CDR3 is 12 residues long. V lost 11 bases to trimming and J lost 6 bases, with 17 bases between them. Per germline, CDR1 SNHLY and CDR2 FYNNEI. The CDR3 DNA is TGTGCCGGAGGAAACGGGAATGCCGAGCAGTACTTC. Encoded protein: CAGGNGNAEQYF.

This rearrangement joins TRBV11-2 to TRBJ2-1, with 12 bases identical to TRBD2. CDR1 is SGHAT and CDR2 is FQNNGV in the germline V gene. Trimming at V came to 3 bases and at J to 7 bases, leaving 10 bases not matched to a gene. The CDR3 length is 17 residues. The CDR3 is CASSFNRLAGVRNEQFF. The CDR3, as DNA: TGTGCCAGCAGCTTCAATCGACTAGCGGGAGTCAGGAATGAGCAGTTCTTC.

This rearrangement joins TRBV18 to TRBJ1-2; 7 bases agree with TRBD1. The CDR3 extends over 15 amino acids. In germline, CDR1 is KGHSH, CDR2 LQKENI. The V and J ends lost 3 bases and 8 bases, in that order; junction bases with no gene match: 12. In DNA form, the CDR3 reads TGTGCCAGCTCACCCTCGACGGAGGGGGCGGGAGGCTACACCTTC. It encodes CASSPSTEGAGGYTF.

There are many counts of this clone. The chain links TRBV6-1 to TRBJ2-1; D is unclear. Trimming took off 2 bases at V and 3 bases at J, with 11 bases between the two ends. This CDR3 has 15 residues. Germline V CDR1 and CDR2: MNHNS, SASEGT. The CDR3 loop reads CASSESPLYYNEQFF. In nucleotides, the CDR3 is TGTGCCAGCAGTGAAAGTCCCCTTTACTACAATGAGCAGTTCTTC.

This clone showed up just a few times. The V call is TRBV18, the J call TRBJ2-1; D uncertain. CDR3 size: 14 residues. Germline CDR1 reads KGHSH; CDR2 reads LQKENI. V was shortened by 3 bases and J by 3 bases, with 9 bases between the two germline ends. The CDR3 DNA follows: TGTGCCAGCTCACCCAAGGACGGCTACAATGAGCAGTTCTTC. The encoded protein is CASSPKDGYNEQFF.

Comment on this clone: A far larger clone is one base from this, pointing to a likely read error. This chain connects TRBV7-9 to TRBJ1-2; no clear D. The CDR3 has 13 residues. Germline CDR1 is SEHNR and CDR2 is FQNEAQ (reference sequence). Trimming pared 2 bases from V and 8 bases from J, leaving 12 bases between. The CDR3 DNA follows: TGTGCCAGCAGCTTAAATGGTGGGTCGGGCTACACCTTC. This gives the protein CASSLNGGSGYTF.

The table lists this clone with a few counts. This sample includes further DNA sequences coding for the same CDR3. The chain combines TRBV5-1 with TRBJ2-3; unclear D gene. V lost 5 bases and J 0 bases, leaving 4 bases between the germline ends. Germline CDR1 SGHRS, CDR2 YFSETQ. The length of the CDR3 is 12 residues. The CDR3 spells CASRGSTDTQYF. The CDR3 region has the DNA TGCGCCAGCAGAGGGAGCACAGATACGCAGTATTTT.

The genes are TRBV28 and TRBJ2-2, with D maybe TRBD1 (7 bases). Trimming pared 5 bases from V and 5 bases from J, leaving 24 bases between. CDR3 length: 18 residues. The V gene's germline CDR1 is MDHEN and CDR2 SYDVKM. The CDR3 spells CASSPPGAGQLSTGELFF. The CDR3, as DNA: TGTGCCAGCAGTCCCCCGGGGGCGGGACAGCTCAGTACCGGGGAGCTGTTTTTT.